This T cell receptor beta chain was captured in a study of blood T cells in healthy people across ages. Germline V gene data show CDR1 as MGHDK and CDR2 as SYGVNS. V was cut by 5 bases and J by 1 base, with 14 bases left in between. This CDR3 is 15 amino acids long. Alongside a J-beta primer mix, a sample-barcoded 5' primer served in a second PCR lasting roughly 7 to 12 cycles. MiXCR, applied by TCRdb to the 5' RACE reads, yields one record per CDR3 protein. The sample records 380,000 or so distinct CDR3 sequences, about half being singletons. Caucasian, healthy and from Russia, the donors were aged between about 6 and 100. Points from the study as a whole: Investigators viewed diversity estimates from one million T cells as underestimates, the study reported.

As for this clonotype: Its specificity is unknown.

Specimen: blood. This chain connects TRBV25-1 to TRBJ2-5; D unclear. The sequence came from a man aged 55 to 70 in good health. The CDR3 bases are TGTGCCAGCAGTCCCCACAGAGAACCCCAAGAGACCCAGTACTTC. This sequence encodes CASSPHREPQETQYF. Full variable domain (outside the CDR3, taken from reference TRBV25-1 and TRBJ2-5): EADIYQTPRYLVIGTGKKITLECSQTMGHDKMYWYQQDPGMELHLIHYSYGVNSTEKGDLSSESTVSRIRTEHFPLTLESARPSHTSQYLCASSPHREPQETQYFGPGTRLLVL.